This T cell receptor beta chain was found in a study of OX40 agonist ivuxolimab in advanced cancers. Study at large: Patients were dosed intravenously with ivuxolimab at 0.01 to 10 mg/kg every 2 weeks. The dose-escalation cohort was approximately 80% male, with a mean age of 60 years, ranging about 23 to 90.

Repertoires were generated with immunoSEQ multiplex PCR, while TCRdb's copy carries only in-frame clones and drops some. This sample yields about 69,000 clones, of which over 75% are seen a single time; roughly 6% belongs to the top ten. Study conclusions and caveats: CD4+ and CD8+ blood T cells expanded clonally by week 6 at 0.1 to 3.0 mg/kg. Fewer expanded clones were found on average in CD4+ than in CD8+ T cells.

The sample holds one count of this clone. Its antigen is as yet unknown. Germline values: CDR1 MNHEY, CDR2 SVGAGI. The CDR3 covers 15 residues. Trimming removed 6 bases from V and 8 bases from J, with 19 bases in between. This specimen consisted of CD4+ or CD8+ T cells sorted from blood, obtained in a trial of the OX40 agonist ivuxolimab. This clonotype was sampled from an adult with an advanced solid tumor such as melanoma, head and neck, liver or kidney cancer. The rearrangement joins TRBV6-5 to TRBJ1-4; D is uncertain. The CDR3 is CASSRTQAGGEKLFF. Written as DNA, the CDR3 is TGTGCCAGCAGCCGAACGCAGGCCGGAGGCGAAAAACTGTTTTTT.